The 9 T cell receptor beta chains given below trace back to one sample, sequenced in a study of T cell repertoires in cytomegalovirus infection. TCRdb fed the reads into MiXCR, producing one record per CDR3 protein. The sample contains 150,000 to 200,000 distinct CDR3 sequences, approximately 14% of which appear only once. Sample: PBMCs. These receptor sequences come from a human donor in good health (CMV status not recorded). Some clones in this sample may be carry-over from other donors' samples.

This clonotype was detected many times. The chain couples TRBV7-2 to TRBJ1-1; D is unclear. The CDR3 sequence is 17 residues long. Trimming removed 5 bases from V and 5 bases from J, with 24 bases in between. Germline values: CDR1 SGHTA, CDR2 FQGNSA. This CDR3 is CASSPSPLSGFLTEAFF. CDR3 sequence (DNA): TGTGCCAGCAGCCCCTCCCCTTTGTCGGGTTTTCTGACTGAAGCTTTCTTT.

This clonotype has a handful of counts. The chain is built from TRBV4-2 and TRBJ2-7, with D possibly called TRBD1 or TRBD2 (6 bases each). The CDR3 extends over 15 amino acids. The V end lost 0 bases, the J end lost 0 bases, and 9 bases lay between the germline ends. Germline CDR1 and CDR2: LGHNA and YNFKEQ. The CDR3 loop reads CASSQDRGASYEQYF. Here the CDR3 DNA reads TGTGCCAGCAGCCAAGATAGGGGGGCCTCCTACGAGCAGTACTTC.

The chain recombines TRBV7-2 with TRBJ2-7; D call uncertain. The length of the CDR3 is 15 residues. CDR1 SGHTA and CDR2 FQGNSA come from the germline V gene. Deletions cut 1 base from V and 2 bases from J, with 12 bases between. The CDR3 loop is CASSLDLRRTYEQYF. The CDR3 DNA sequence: TGTGCCAGCAGCTTAGATCTCAGGCGAACCTACGAGCAGTACTTC.

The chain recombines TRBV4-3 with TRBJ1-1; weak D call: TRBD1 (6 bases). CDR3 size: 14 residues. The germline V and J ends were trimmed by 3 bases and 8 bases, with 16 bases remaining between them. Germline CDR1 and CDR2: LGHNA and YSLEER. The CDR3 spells CASSQASGTPEAFF. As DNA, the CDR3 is TGCGCCAGCAGCCAGGCTTCCGGGACACCAGAAGCTTTCTTT.

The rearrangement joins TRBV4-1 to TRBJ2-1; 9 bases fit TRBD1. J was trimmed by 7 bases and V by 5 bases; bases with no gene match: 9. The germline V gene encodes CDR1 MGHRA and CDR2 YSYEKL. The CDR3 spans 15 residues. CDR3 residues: CASSSRGQGNNEQFF. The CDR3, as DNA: TGCGCCAGCAGCTCCCGGGGACAGGGAAATAATGAGCAGTTCTTC.

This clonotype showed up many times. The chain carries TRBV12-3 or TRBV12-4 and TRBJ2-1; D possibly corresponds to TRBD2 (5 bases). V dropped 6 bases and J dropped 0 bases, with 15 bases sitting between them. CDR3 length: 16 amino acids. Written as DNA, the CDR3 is TGTGCCAGCAGGAAAGGACTCAAGAGCTCCTACAATGAGCAGTTCTTC. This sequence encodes CASRKGLKSSYNEQFF.

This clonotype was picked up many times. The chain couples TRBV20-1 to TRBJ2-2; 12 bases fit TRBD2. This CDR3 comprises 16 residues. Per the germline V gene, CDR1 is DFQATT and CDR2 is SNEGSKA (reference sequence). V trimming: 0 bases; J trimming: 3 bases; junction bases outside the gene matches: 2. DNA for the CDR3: TGCAGTGCTAGAGATCGACTAGCGGGAGACACCGGGGAGCTGTTTTTT. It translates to CSARDRLAGDTGELFF.

CDR3 DNA sequence: TGTGCCAGCAGCATACGCCCGGGCACTGGGGCCAACGTCCTGACTTTC. Residues: CASSIRPGTGANVLTF. The chain carries TRBV7-4 and TRBJ2-6; no clear D gene. Germline values: CDR1 SGHVT, CDR2 SQSDAQ. The CDR3 runs 16 residues. Trimming pared 5 bases from V and 2 bases from J, leaving 13 bases between.

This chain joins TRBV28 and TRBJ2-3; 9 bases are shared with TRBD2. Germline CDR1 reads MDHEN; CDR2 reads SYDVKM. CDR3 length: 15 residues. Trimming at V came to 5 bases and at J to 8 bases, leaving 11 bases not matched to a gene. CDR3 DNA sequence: TGTGCCAGCAGTCTGCTAGCGGGAAGGGCTGGTACGCAGTATTTT. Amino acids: CASSLLAGRAGTQYF. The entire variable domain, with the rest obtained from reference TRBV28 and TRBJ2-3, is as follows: DVKVTQSSRYLVKRTGEKVFLECVQDMDHENMFWYRQDPGLGLRLIYFSYDVKMKEKGDIPEGYSVSREKKERFSLILESASTNQTSMYLCASSLLAGRAGTQYFGPGTRLTVL.